This TCR beta chain originates from a study of neurological immune-mediated disorders. Unsorted libraries were generated from 2 million PBMCs held at -80 degrees C. The cDNA was synthesized by 5'RACE incorporating 10-nucleotide random UMIs. TCRdb re-derived calls from the 5' RACE reads in MiXCR, one entry per CDR3 protein. Here the sample spans some 50,000 distinct CDR3 sequences, roughly 15% being singletons. This clonotype was seen ten or more times. The sequencing sample was made of PBMCs. This clonotype was obtained from a man in his 60s in good health.

CDR3 coding DNA: TGTGCCAGCATGGAGGGCCTAAGCACAGATACGCAGTATTTT. Protein sequence: CASMEGLSTDTQYF. The gene calls are TRBV2 and TRBJ2-3; maybe TRBD2 (6 bases). This CDR3 has 14 residues. The ends were cut back, 7 bases at V and 0 bases at J, with 11 bases in the middle. In germline, CDR1 is SNHLY, CDR2 FYNNEI.